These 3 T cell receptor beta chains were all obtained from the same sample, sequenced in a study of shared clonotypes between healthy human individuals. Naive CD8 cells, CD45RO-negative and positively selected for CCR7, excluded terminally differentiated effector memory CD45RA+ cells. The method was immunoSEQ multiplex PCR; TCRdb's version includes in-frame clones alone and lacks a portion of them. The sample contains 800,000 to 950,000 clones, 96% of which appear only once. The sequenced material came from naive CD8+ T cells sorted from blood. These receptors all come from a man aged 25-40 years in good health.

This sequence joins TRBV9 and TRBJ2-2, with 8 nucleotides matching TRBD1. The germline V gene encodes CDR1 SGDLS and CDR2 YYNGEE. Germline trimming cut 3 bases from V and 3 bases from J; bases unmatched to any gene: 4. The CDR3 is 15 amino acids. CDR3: CASSEGGQDTGELFF. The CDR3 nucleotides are TGTGCCAGCAGCGAGGGGGGACAGGACACCGGGGAGCTGTTTTTT.

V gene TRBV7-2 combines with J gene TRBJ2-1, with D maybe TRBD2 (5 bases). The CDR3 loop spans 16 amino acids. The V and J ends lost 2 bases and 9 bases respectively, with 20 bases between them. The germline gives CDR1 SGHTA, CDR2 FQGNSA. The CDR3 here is CASSLRSGISTIEQFF. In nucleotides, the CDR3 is TGTGCCAGCAGCTTAAGGTCCGGGATCAGTACAATTGAGCAGTTCTTC.

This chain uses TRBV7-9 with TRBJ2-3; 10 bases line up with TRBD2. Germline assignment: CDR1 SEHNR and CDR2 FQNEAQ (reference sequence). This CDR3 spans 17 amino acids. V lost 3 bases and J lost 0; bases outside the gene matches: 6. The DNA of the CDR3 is TGTGCCAGCAGCTTTCCGAATAGCGGGGGGAGCACAGATACGCAGTATTTT. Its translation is CASSFPNSGGSTDTQYF.